This record covers a single T cell receptor (beta chain). Its antigen remains unidentified. This sample stems from a study of beta chain features in type 1 diabetes. Whole-study context: When patients were set against healthy donors, age, gender and cell yields were similar. General study findings and limits: At VDJ recombination sites, type 1 diabetes patients had fewer insertions and more deleted nucleotides. Whether HLA type affects TCRB rearrangement stayed undetermined in the present work. In every one of the four CD4+ subsets, TCRB CDR3s were moderately but significantly shorter in Type 1 diabetes patients.

Based on CD45RO/CCR7/CD25/CD127/CD95/CD27, CD4+ regulatory, stem cell-like memory, naive and central memory cells were sorted. What was sequenced were expressed TCRB transcripts, since all of the isolated RNA had been reverse transcribed. The protocol was immunoSEQ multiplex PCR, while the TCRdb copy is restricted to in-frame clones and leaves out a portion. This table holds around 140,000 clones, less than 15% found once. The V gene lost 1 base and the J gene lost 0 bases, with 13 bases spanning the gap. The CDR3 totals 16 residues. Germline V gene sequence: CDR1 SEHNR, CDR2 FQNEAQ (reference sequence).

This chain links TRBV7-9 with TRBJ2-7, with a tentative D call TRBD2 (6 bases). The sample taken for sequencing was central memory CD4+ T cells from blood. This sequence originates from a man younger than 35 with type 1 diabetes. The chain's CDR3 is CASSLVGLYSSYEQYF. In DNA, the CDR3 is TGTGCCAGCAGCTTAGTGGGACTCTACAGCTCCTACGAGCAGTACTTC. The complete variable domain, with remaining parts taken from reference TRBV7-9 and TRBJ2-7, reads DTGVSQNPRHKITKRGQNVTFRCDPISEHNRLYWYRQTLGQGPEFLTYFQNEAQLEKSRLLSDRFSAERPKGSFSTLEIQRTEQGDSAMYLCASSLVGLYSSYEQYFGPGTRLTVT.